One sample yielded the 4 T cell receptor beta chains listed below, sequenced in a study of blood T cell repertoires in COVID-19. The assay was immunoSEQ multiplex PCR, and TCRdb's table has in-frame clones only and misses some. The sample carries under 300,000 clones, under 85% recorded once. Sequences were obtained from peripheral blood. The source of these receptors is a man aged 25 to 40 who had recovered from COVID-19.

The rearrangement joins TRBV11-2 to TRBJ2-7; possible D gene TRBD2, 6 bases. This CDR3 has 16 residues. Germline V gene lookup returns CDR1 SGHAT and CDR2 FQNNGV. Trimming took off 2 bases at V and 3 bases at J, with 17 bases between the two ends. The CDR3 region has the DNA TGTGCCAGCAGCTTAAGCTTAGGAGGGTCTTACTACGAGCAGTACTTC. Amino acids: CASSLSLGGSYYEQYF.

The V gene is TRBV19, the J gene TRBJ1-6; D might be TRBD1 (5 bases). V lost 4 bases to trimming and J lost 3 bases, with 10 bases between them. This CDR3 is built from 15 residues. The germline V gene encodes CDR1 LNHDA and CDR2 SQIVND (reference sequence). CDR3 loop: CASSTGGFYNSPLHF. The CDR3 DNA follows: TGTGCCAGTAGTACTGGGGGGTTCTATAATTCACCCCTCCACTTT.

The chain combines TRBV21-1 with TRBJ2-7; TRBD2, as called in the table, went unchecked against the DNA. TRBV21-1 is assigned pseudogene status. This CDR3 is built from 15 residues. CDR3 sequence reads: CASSTLPRDLPEQYV. The CDR3, as DNA: TGTGCCAGCAGCACCTTACCTAGGGACTTACCCGAGCAGTACGTC.

The genes are TRBV5-4 and TRBJ2-2; possibly TRBD2 for D (5 bases). The CDR3 is made up of 15 amino acids. Germline CDR1 and CDR2: SGHNT and YYREEE (reference sequence). V shed 4 bases and J shed 3 bases, with 13 bases lying between them. CDR3 sequence (DNA): TGTGCCAGCAGCATTGGTGGACTCGACACCGGGGAGCTGTTTTTT. Translation gives CASSIGGLDTGELFF.